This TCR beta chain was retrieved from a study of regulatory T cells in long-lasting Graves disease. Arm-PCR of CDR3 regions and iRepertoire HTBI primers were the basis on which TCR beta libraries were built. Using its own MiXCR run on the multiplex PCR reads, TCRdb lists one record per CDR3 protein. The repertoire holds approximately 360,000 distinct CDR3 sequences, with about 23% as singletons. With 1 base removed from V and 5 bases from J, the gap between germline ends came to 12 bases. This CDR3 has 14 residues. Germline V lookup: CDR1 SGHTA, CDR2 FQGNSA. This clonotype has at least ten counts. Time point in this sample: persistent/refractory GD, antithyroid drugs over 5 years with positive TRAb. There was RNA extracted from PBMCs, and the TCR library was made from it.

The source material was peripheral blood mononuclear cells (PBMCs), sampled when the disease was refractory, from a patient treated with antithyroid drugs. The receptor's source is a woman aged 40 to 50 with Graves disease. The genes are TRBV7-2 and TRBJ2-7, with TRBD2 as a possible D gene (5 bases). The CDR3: CASSLVSGIHEQYF. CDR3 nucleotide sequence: TGTGCCAGCAGCTTAGTTTCCGGGATCCACGAGCAGTACTTC. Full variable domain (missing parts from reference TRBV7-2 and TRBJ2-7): GAGVSQSPSNKVTEKGKDVELRCDPISGHTALYWYRQSLGQGLEFLIYFQGNSAPDKSGLPSDRFSAERTGGSVSTLTIQRTQQEDSAVYLCASSLVSGIHEQYFGPGTRLTVT.